The clone carrying this TCR beta chain has ten or more counts. For TCRbeta, the library was prepared with unique molecular identifiers. TCRdb reprocessed the PCR reads with MiXCR, giving one entry per CDR3 protein. There are roughly 220,000 distinct CDR3 sequences in the sample; 9.7% occur only once, and 5% to 6% lies in the top ten. Germline CDR1 reads SGHKS; CDR2 reads YYEKEE (reference sequence). The CDR3 is made up of 16 amino acids. Trimming took 6 bases from V and 7 from J, leaving 20 bases between them. The data originate from a study of T-cell reconstitution after alpha-beta-depleted transplantation in children.

The chain links TRBV5-5 to TRBJ1-6; maybe TRBD1 (5 bases). The sequence was obtained from a human donor who donated a stem cell graft to a child with SCID. The sequencing here drew on PBMCs from the stem cell graft donor, taken from the stem cell graft. Here the CDR3 reads CASMGPNPRTNSPLHF. For the CDR3, the DNA is TGTGCCAGCATGGGACCTAACCCTCGCACGAATTCACCCCTCCACTTT.